One sample yielded the 27 T cell receptor beta chains listed below, sequenced in a study of blood T cell repertoires in COVID-19. Here immunoSEQ multiplex PCR was the method, and the copy in TCRdb shows in-frame clones only, minus some. The sample lists about 200,000 clones, 86% seen once, with 5% to 7% in the top ten. Sequencing input: PBMCs or T cells enriched from blood (not recorded which). These receptors all come from a man between 35 and 55 years old with acute COVID-19.

The chain recombines TRBV5-1 with TRBJ1-1; D unresolved. This CDR3 spans 14 amino acids. Germline CDR1 SGHRS, CDR2 YFSETQ. V was cut by 4 bases and J by 5 bases, with 15 bases left in between. The CDR3 sequence is CASSPPGVGTEAFF. The DNA of the CDR3 is TGCGCCAGCAGCCCTCCGGGTGTGGGTACTGAAGCTTTCTTT.

The rearrangement links TRBV11-2 to TRBJ1-6; D unresolved. The germline V and J ends were trimmed by 7 bases and 7 bases, with 14 bases remaining between them. Per the germline V gene, CDR1 is SGHAT and CDR2 is FQNNGV. The CDR3 runs to 14 residues. The chain's CDR3 is CASTPTSPNSPLHF. Here the CDR3 DNA reads TGTGCCAGCACTCCGACTAGCCCCAATTCACCCCTCCACTTT.

The J gene is TRBJ2-1, the V gene TRBV19, with TRBD2 matching 7 bases. From germline, CDR1 is LNHDA and CDR2 SQIVND (reference sequence). CDR3 length: 16 residues. V gave up 3 bases and J gave up 5 bases; unmatched junction bases: 10. The CDR3 loop reads CASSIGASGFHNEQFF. The CDR3 DNA follows: TGTGCCAGTAGTATTGGGGCTAGCGGATTTCACAATGAGCAGTTCTTC.

V usage is TRBV11-2 and J usage is TRBJ2-5, with TRBD2 as a possible D gene (6 bases). This CDR3 is 16 amino acids long. V was clipped by 0 bases and J by 2 bases, with 13 bases between them. Germline-derived CDR1 and CDR2 are SGHAT and FQNNGV. Written as DNA, the CDR3 is TGTGCCAGCAGCTTAGAATTGGGGGGAGGTCAAGAGACCCAGTACTTC. Protein sequence: CASSLELGGGQETQYF.

This sequence joins TRBV9 and TRBJ2-2; D possibly corresponds to TRBD2 (6 bases). Between the trimmed V and J ends, which lost 3 bases and 8 bases, there was a span of 14 bases. CDR1 and CDR2 from the germline V gene are SGDLS and YYNGEE. This CDR3 has 14 residues. CDR3 in amino acids: CASSGAGSGGELFF. For the CDR3, the DNA is TGTGCCAGCAGCGGGGCGGGGTCAGGAGGGGAGCTGTTTTTT.

The chain is built from TRBV5-6 and TRBJ1-5; D gene ambiguous. The germline V gene has CDR1 SGHDT and CDR2 YYEEEE. This CDR3 comprises 18 residues. V was pared by 4 bases and J by 5 bases, with 25 bases between. The CDR3 DNA reads as TGTGCCAGCAGCCCCGGACCGGGAAATCCGTCCGGGTATCAGCCCCAGCATTTT. It yields the protein CASSPGPGNPSGYQPQHF.

The V gene is TRBV18, the J gene TRBJ1-2; possibly TRBD1 for D (5 bases). The germline gives CDR1 KGHSH, CDR2 LQKENI. Trimming took off 3 bases at V and 6 bases at J, with 14 bases between the two ends. The CDR3 is 14 residues long. CDR3 sequence (DNA): TGTGCCAGCTCACCCGGGGGGACGGTACATGGCTACACCTTC. Encoded protein: CASSPGGTVHGYTF.

The chain employs TRBV6-1 and TRBJ2-2; weak D call: TRBD1 (5 bases). The CDR3 sequence is 13 residues long. V was shortened by 6 bases and J by 5 bases, with 10 bases between the two germline ends. Germline V gene sequence: CDR1 MNHNS, CDR2 SASEGT. DNA for the CDR3: TGTGCCAGCAGGGACACCGGAACCGGGGAGCTGTTTTTT. Amino acid sequence: CASRDTGTGELFF.

The sample holds one count of this clone. The gene calls are TRBV5-6 and TRBJ2-7, with a possible D match to TRBD1 (6 bases). The CDR3 runs 12 residues. The V gene's germline CDR1 is SGHDT and CDR2 YYEEEE. Trimming removed 4 bases from V and 7 bases from J, with 12 bases in between. The CDR3, as DNA: TGTGCCAGCAGCGGGGTCGACAGGGAGCAGTACTTC. This gives the protein CASSGVDREQYF.

The chain combines TRBV20-1 with TRBJ2-1; D gene unclear. CDR1 is DFQATT, CDR2 SNEGSKA, per germline (reference sequence). Trimming took off 5 bases at V and 6 bases at J, with 5 bases between the two ends. This CDR3 has 10 amino acids. CDR3: CSAPVNEQFF. CDR3 nucleotide sequence: TGCAGTGCTCCTGTCAATGAGCAGTTCTTC.

The genes are TRBV29-1 and TRBJ1-1; weak D call: TRBD1 (5 bases). This CDR3 is 12 amino acids long. Trimming removed 4 bases at V and 5 bases at J, with 11 bases between. Germline V gene lookup returns CDR1 SQVTM and CDR2 ANQGSEA. CDR3 amino acids: CSVGRAGTEAFF. DNA for the CDR3: TGCAGCGTTGGACGGGCAGGGACTGAAGCTTTCTTT. The complete variable domain, with remaining parts taken from reference TRBV29-1 and TRBJ1-1, reads SAVISQKPSRDICQRGTSLTIQCQVDSQVTMMFWYRQQPGQSLTLIATANQGSEATYESGFVIDKFPISRPNLTFSTLTVSNMSPEDSSIYLCSVGRAGTEAFFGQGTRLTVV.

The chain is built from TRBV6-5 and TRBJ1-2; D unresolved. Trimming left V 2 bases short and J 4 bases short, with 11 bases between. This CDR3 has 14 amino acids. CDR1 and CDR2 from the germline V gene are MNHEY and SVGAGI. The DNA for the CDR3 is TGTGCCAGCAGTTACGGCAGGTCCCTCTATGGCTACACCTTC. The encoded protein is CASSYGRSLYGYTF.

V and J are TRBV18 and TRBJ2-1, with 10 nucleotides matching TRBD1. Germline V CDR1 and CDR2: KGHSH, LQKENI. The CDR3 covers 17 residues. J gave up 7 bases and V 3 bases, and 12 bases lay outside the gene matches. In DNA, the CDR3 is TGTGCCAGCTCACCGAAATCCGGGACAGGGGATTGGAATGAGCAGTTCTTC. As protein: CASSPKSGTGDWNEQFF.

The genes are TRBV2 and TRBJ2-1, with D perhaps matching TRBD2 (5 bases). The germline gives CDR1 SNHLY, CDR2 FYNNEI. Trimming took 7 bases from V and 5 from J, leaving 18 bases between them. This CDR3 spans 15 amino acids. CDR3 bases: TGTGCCAGCACAAGAGGGAACTTGGGGAACAATGAGCAGTTCTTC. Its protein is CASTRGNLGNNEQFF.

This clone was seen a handful of times. This sequence joins TRBV24-1 and TRBJ1-2; 8 bases map to TRBD1. J was trimmed by 6 bases and V by 4 bases; bases with no gene match: 3. This CDR3 contains 13 residues. Germline V lookup: CDR1 KGHDR, CDR2 SFDVKD. This chain's CDR3 is CATSEVQGDGYTF. The CDR3 DNA is TGTGCCACCAGTGAAGTACAGGGGGATGGCTACACCTTC.

This clone has a single count. The J gene is TRBJ2-5, the V gene TRBV5-1, with 7 bases lining up with TRBD2. Germline CDR1 reads SGHRS; CDR2 reads YFSETQ. The ends lost 5 bases at V and 5 bases at J; junction bases unmatched: 6. The CDR3 extends over 13 amino acids. The CDR3 loop is CASRGGDSETQYF. CDR3 DNA: TGCGCCAGCAGGGGGGGGGACTCGGAGACCCAGTACTTC.

This clone was counted only a few times. V and J are TRBV3-1 (or the pseudogene TRBV3-2) and TRBJ2-3, with TRBD1 matching over 11 bases. The CDR3 contains 15 residues. The trim removed 4 bases at V and 4 bases at J, leaving 4 bases unmatched. Looked up from germline, CDR1 is LGHDT and CDR2 is YNNKEL (reference sequence). The CDR3 sequence is CASSPRTGGADTQYF. The CDR3 DNA sequence: TGTGCCAGCAGCCCTCGGACAGGGGGCGCAGATACGCAGTATTTT.

This clone was picked up one time. V usage is TRBV10-2 and J usage is TRBJ2-1; TRBD2 matches 12 bases. Per the germline V gene, CDR1 is WSHSY and CDR2 is SAAADI. The CDR3 length is 17 residues. V shed 1 base, J shed 7 bases, and the junction held 8 bases outside the gene matches. The CDR3, as DNA: TGCGCCAGCAGTGAGTTTCCCCTAGCGGGAGGGTTGAATGAGCAGTTCTTC. Protein product: CASSEFPLAGGLNEQFF.

The gene calls are TRBV28 and TRBJ1-2; possibly TRBD1 for D (5 bases). The CDR3 sequence is 15 residues long. In germline, CDR1 is MDHEN, CDR2 SYDVKM. The V gene lost 5 bases and the J gene lost 6 bases, with 19 bases spanning the gap. CDR3 loop: CASSIEITAGHGYTF. The CDR3 DNA is TGTGCCAGCAGTATAGAAATCACGGCAGGGCATGGCTACACCTTC.

This chain connects TRBV7-3 to TRBJ2-5; D is uncertain. Germline V gives CDR1 SGHTA, CDR2 FQGTGA. The CDR3 consists of 13 residues. Trimming cost V 5 bases and J 2 bases, with 9 bases left between them. The CDR3: CASSEEFQETQYF. DNA for the CDR3: TGTGCCAGCAGCGAGGAGTTTCAAGAGACCCAGTACTTC.

This clone was observed once. V and J are TRBV2 and TRBJ1-5; maybe TRBD1 (6 bases). CDR1 is SNHLY, CDR2 FYNNEI, per germline. CDR3 length: 14 residues. Trimming took off 7 bases at V and 1 base at J, with 11 bases between the two ends. CDR3: CASTLGTSNQPQHF. The CDR3 DNA is TGTGCCAGCACCCTGGGGACAAGCAATCAGCCCCAGCATTTT.

This clone was seen a few times. V gene TRBV19 combines with J gene TRBJ2-3, with D possibly TRBD2 on 5 matching bases. The CDR3 is made up of 15 amino acids. The germline gives CDR1 LNHDA, CDR2 SQIVND (reference sequence). V was clipped by 6 bases and J by 5 bases, with 18 bases between them. The CDR3 DNA reads TGTGCCAGTAGCCTCCTGAGCGGAAGGGTAGATACGCAGTATTTT. It yields the protein CASSLLSGRVDTQYF.

CDR3 DNA sequence: TGTGCCAGCAGTGAAGTCGGGCTAGCAGCTACTAGCACAGATACGCAGTATTTT. This codes for CASSEVGLAATSTDTQYF. V and J are TRBV6-1 and TRBJ2-3; a weak D match, TRBD2 (5 bases). This CDR3 has 18 residues. With 1 base removed from V and 0 bases from J, the gap between germline ends came to 17 bases. The germline gives CDR1 MNHNS, CDR2 SASEGT.

The chain combines TRBV6-5 with TRBJ2-1, with TRBD2 identical over 12 bases. The germline gives CDR1 MNHEY, CDR2 SVGAGI. V shed 5 bases, J shed 13 bases, and the junction held 6 bases outside the gene matches. CDR3 length: 13 residues. The CDR3 sequence is CASSPTSGSAQFF. In DNA, the CDR3 is TGTGCCAGCAGTCCGACTAGCGGGAGCGCTCAGTTCTTC.

The rearrangement links TRBV29-1 to TRBJ2-3; 10 bases agree with TRBD2. Germline CDR1 is SQVTM and CDR2 is ANQGSEA. The CDR3 sequence is 15 residues long. The DNA of the CDR3 is TGCACCTACAGGGGGACTAGCGTCGACACAGATACGCAGTATTTT. It yields the protein CTYRGTSVDTDTQYF.

This clone was counted a few times. Different DNA sequences within this sample yield the same CDR3. The CDR3 sequence is CASSFGQGNYGYTF. The CDR3 coding sequence is TGTGCCAGCAGCTTCGGACAGGGGAACTATGGCTACACCTTC. The chain carries TRBV7-9 and TRBJ1-2; 9 bases match TRBD1. In germline, CDR1 is SEHNR, CDR2 FQNEAQ (reference sequence). The junction had 1 base not matched to a gene; V was cut back by 3 bases and J by 2 bases. This CDR3 is 14 amino acids long.

The chain recombines TRBV7-9 with TRBJ2-7, with 12 bases aligning to TRBD1. J gave up 2 bases and V 4 bases, and 6 bases lay outside the gene matches. This CDR3 spans 16 amino acids. The germline V gene encodes CDR1 SEHNR and CDR2 FQNEAQ (reference sequence). CDR3 bases: TGTGCCAGCAGCTCCGCACGGGACAGGGGGCCCTACGAGCAGTACTTC. Translated: CASSSARDRGPYEQYF.